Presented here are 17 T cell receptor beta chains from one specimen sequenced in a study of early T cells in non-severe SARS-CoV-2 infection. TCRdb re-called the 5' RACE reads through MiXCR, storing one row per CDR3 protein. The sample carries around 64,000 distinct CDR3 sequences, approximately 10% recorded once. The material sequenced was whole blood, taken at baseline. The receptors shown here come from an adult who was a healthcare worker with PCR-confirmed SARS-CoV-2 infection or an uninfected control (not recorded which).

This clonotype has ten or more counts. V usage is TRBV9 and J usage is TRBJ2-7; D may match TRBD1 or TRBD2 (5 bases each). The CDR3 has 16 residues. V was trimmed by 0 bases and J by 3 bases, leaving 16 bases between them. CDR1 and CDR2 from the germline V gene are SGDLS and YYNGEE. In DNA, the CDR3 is TGTGCCAGCAGCGTAGGCCCCCCAGGGAGTATCTACGAGCAGTACTTC. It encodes CASSVGPPGSIYEQYF.

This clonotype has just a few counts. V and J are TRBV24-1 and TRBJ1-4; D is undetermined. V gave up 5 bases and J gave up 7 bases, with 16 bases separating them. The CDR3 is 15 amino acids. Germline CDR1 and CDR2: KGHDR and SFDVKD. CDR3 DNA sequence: TGTGCCACCAGTGCGACTCTAGGGTCGGGTGAAAAACTGTTTTTT. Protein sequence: CATSATLGSGEKLFF.

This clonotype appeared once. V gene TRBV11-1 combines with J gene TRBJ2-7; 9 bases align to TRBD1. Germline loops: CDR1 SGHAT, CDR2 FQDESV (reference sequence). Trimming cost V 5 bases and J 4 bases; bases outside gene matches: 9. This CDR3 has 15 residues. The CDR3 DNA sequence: TGTGCCAGCAGCCCGGGACAGGGTGCAGAGTACGAGCAGTACTTC. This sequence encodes CASSPGQGAEYEQYF.

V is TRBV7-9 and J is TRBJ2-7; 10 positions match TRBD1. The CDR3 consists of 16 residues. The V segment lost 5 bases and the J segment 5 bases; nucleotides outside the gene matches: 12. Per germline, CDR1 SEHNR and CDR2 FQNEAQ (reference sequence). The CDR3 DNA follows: TGTGCCAGCAGCCAAACGTCCTGGGACAGGGGCCACGAGCAGTACTTC. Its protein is CASSQTSWDRGHEQYF.

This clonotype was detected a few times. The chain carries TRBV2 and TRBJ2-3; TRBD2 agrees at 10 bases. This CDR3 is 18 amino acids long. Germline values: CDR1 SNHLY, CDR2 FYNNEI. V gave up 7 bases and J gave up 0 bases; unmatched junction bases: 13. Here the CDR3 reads CASKEKASGSLSTDTQYF. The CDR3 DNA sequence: TGTGCCAGCAAGGAGAAGGCTAGCGGGAGCCTTAGCACAGATACGCAGTATTTT.

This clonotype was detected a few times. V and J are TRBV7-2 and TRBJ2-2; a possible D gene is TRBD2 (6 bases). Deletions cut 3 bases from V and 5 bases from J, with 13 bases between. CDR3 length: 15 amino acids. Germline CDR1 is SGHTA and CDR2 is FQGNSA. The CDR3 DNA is TGTGCCAGCAGCTTCGGAATAGCGGCTACCGGGGAGCTGTTTTTT. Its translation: CASSFGIAATGELFF.

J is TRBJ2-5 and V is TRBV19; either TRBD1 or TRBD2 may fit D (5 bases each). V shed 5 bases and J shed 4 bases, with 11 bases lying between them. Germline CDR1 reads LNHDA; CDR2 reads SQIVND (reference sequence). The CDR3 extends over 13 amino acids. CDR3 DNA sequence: TGTGCCAGTAGTCCCCATGGGGGAGAGACCCAGTACTTC. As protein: CASSPHGGETQYF.

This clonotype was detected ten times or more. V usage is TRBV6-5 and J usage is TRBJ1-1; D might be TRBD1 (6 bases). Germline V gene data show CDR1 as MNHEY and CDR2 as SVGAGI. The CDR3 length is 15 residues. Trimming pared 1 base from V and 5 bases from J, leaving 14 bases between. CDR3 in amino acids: CASSYFAGARTEAFF. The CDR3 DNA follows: TGTGCCAGCAGTTACTTCGCGGGGGCTAGAACTGAAGCTTTCTTT.

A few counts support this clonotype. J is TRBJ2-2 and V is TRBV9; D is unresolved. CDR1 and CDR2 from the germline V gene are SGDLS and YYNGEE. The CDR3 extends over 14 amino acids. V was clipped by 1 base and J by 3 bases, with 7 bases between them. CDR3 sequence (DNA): TGTGCCAGCAGCGTATCGATGGACACCGGGGAGCTGTTTTTT. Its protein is CASSVSMDTGELFF.

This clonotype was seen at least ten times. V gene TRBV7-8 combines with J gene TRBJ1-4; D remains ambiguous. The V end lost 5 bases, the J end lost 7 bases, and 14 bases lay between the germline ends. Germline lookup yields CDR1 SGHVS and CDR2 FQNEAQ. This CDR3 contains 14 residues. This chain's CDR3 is CASSKSWKVEKLFF. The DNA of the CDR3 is TGTGCCAGCAGCAAGAGTTGGAAAGTTGAAAAACTGTTTTTT.

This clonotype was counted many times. CDR3: CAISETPDSDEQFF. CDR3 DNA: TGTGCCATCAGTGAGACGCCAGATTCGGATGAGCAGTTCTTC. This sequence joins TRBV10-3 and TRBJ2-1; D is ambiguous. The CDR3 loop spans 14 amino acids. Trimming shortened V by 2 bases and J by 8 bases, and 13 bases separated the two germline ends. CDR1 is ENHRY and CDR2 is SYGVKD in the germline V gene.

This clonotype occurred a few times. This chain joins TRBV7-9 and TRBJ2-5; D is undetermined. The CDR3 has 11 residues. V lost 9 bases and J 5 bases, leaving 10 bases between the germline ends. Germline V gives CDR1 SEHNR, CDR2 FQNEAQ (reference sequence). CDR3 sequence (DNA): TGTGCCAGTCGAAAAGGGGAGACCCAGTACTTC. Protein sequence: CASRKGETQYF.

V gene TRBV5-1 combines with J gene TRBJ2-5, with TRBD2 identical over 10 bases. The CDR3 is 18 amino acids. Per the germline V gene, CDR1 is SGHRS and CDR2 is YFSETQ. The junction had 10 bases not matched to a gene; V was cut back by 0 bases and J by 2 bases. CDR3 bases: TGCGCCAGCAGCTTGGCCGTATTAGCGGGGGGCGTTCAAGAGACCCAGTACTTC. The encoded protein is CASSLAVLAGGVQETQYF.

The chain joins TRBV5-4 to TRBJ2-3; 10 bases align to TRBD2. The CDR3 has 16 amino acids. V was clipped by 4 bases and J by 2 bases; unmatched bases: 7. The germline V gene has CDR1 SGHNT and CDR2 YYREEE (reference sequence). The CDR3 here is CASSLRAGGFTDTQYF. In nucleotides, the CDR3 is TGTGCCAGCAGCCTACGAGCGGGAGGGTTCACAGATACGCAGTATTTT.

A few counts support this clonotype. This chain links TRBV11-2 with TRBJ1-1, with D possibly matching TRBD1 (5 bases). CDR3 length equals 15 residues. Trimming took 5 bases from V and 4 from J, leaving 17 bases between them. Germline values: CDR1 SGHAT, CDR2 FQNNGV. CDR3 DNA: TGTGCCAGCAGCCTCCTAACAGGATGGCGCACTGAAGCTTTCTTT. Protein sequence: CASSLLTGWRTEAFF.

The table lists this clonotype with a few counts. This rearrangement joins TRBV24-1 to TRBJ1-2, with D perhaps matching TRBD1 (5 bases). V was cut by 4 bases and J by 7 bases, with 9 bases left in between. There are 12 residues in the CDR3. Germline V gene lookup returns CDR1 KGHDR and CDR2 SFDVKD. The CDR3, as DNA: TGTGCCACCAGTGACACAGGTTCTGGCTACACCTTC. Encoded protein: CATSDTGSGYTF.

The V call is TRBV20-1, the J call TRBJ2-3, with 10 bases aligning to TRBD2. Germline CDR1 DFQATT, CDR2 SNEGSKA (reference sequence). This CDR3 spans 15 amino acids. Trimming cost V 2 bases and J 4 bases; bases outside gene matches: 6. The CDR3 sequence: CSARSSGGASDTQYF. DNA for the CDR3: TGCAGTGCTAGATCCAGCGGGGGGGCATCAGATACGCAGTATTTT.